The clone carrying this T cell receptor (beta chain) occurred a few times. Some clones are missing from TCRdb's copy, which holds only in-frame ones; the method was immunoSEQ multiplex PCR. The table lists 6,000 to 7,000 clones, 62% of them singletons. The data are from a study of coeliac disease. Overall study context: Coeliac patients had newly diagnosed active disease, refractory type I disease, or gluten-free diet control.

This sequence originates from a man between 60 and 70 years old with celiac disease on a gluten-free diet. Sequencing used lymphocytes from the gut lamina propria.

CDR3 DNA: TGTGCCGCCTCGGAGGGGCGAGGCTGGACTGAAGCTTTCTTT. It specifies CAASEGRGWTEAFF. The V gene is TRBV10-3, the J gene TRBJ1-1; a weak D match, TRBD1 (5 bases). V lost 11 bases and J 5 bases, leaving 21 bases between the germline ends. Germline values: CDR1 ENHRY, CDR2 SYGVKD. The CDR3 totals 14 residues.